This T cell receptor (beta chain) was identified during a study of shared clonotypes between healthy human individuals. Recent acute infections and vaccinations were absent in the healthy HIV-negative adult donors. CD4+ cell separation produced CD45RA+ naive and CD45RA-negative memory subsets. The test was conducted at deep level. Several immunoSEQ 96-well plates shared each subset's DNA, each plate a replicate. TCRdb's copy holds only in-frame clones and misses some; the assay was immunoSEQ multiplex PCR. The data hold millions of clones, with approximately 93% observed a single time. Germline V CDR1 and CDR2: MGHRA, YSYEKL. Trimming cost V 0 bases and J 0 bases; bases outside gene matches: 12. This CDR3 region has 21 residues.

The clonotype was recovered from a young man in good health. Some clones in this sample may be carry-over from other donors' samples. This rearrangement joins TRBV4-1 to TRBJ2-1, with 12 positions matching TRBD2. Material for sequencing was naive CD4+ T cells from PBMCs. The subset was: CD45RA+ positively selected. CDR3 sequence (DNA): TGCGCCAGCAGCCAAGATACTAGCGGGAGGCCACTACTTAGCTCCTACAATGAGCAGTTCTTC. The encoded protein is CASSQDTSGRPLLSSYNEQFF.